Listed below are T cell receptor beta chains from one sample, sequenced in a study of cytomegalovirus exposure and HLA in healthy donors. Here immunoSEQ multiplex PCR was the method, and the copy in TCRdb shows in-frame clones only, minus some. There are 50,000 to 80,000 clones in the sample; 85% to 95% occur only once, and about 6% lies in the top ten. Material for sequencing was PBMCs. Receptors were obtained from a woman aged 18-29 years in good health and CMV-seropositive. Each CDR3 is given with its conserved first and last residue. D genes are given only for firm matches. Size values are once, few and many counts, or a class for expanded clones, and some rows have none.

>-|-|TRBV5-1|TRBJ2-2
CASSLDGATGELFF
TGCGCCAGCAGCTTGGATGGGGCCACCGGGGAGCTGTTTTTT
>-|-|TRBV5-1|TRBJ1-5
CASSLSGERNQPQHF
TGCGCCAGCAGCTTGTCCGGGGAGCGCAATCAGCCCCAGCATTTT
>-|TRBD1|TRBV6-5|TRBJ2-7
CASSYPGTGSEYF
TGTGCCAGCAGTTACCCCGGGACAGGGTCGGAGTACTTC
>-|-|TRBV19|TRBJ1-2
CASSIGQPYGYTF
TGTGCCAGTAGTATAGGACAGCCCTATGGCTACACCTTC
>-|-|TRBV19|TRBJ1-1
CATEMNTEAFF
TGTGCCACGGAGATGAACACTGAAGCTTTCTTT
>once|-|TRBV27|TRBJ2-7
CASSPGTNYEQYF
TGTGCCAGCAGCCCCGGGACAAACTACGAGCAGTACTTC
>once|-|TRBV28|TRBJ1-1
CASSSTKAFF
TGTGCCAGCAGTTCAACTAAAGCTTTCTTT
>-|TRBD1|TRBV6-6|TRBJ1-2
CASSERTGYGYTF
TGTGCCAGCAGTGAGAGGACAGGTTATGGCTACACCTTC
>-|TRBD1|TRBV4-2|TRBJ1-4
CASSQDRGGEKLFF
TGTGCCAGCAGCCAGGACAGGGGGGGAGAAAAACTGTTTTTT
>-|-|TRBV27|TRBJ2-3
CASSSGGDTQYF
TGTGCCAGCAGTAGCGGAGGAGATACGCAGTATTTT
>-|TRBD1|TRBV5-5|TRBJ2-7
CASSLKYGQGQGSSYEQYF
TGTGCCAGCAGCTTAAAATACGGACAGGGCCAAGGGAGCTCCTACGAGCAGTACTTC
>-|TRBD1|TRBV18|TRBJ1-2
CASSPRTGGAGYGYTF
TGTGCCAGCTCACCGAGGACAGGGGGCGCAGGCTATGGCTACACCTTC
>-|-|TRBV19|TRBJ1-1
CASRTGPGAFF
TGTGCCAGTCGAACAGGGCCGGGAGCTTTCTTT
>-|-|TRBV28|TRBJ1-6
CASSRSGDSNSPLHF
TGTGCCAGCAGCCGGTCAGGGGATAGTAATTCACCCCTCCACTTT
>-|TRBD2|TRBV6-4|TRBJ2-3
CASSEGTSGGTDTQYF
TGTGCCAGCAGTGAGGGGACTAGCGGGGGGACAGATACGCAGTATTTT
>-|-|TRBV28|TRBJ2-3
CASYTDSPTSTDTQYF
TGTGCCAGCTATACCGATAGCCCCACTAGCACAGATACGCAGTATTTT
>-|TRBD1|TRBV19|TRBJ2-7
CASSSGHRGGQYF
TGTGCCAGTAGTTCGGGCCACAGGGGTGGGCAGTACTTC
>-|TRBD1|TRBV2|TRBJ2-1
CASSPDRGDNEQFF
TGTGCCAGCAGTCCGGACAGGGGGGACAATGAGCAGTTCTTC
>once|TRBD1|TRBV28|TRBJ1-1
CASRKTGGGEAFF
TGTGCCAGCAGGAAGACAGGGGGAGGGGAAGCTTTCTTT
>-|TRBD2|TRBV7-8|TRBJ2-1
CASSLAGGAGVPNEQFF
TGTGCCAGCAGCTTAGCAGGGGGAGCGGGGGTCCCTAATGAGCAGTTCTTC
>-|-|TRBV21-1|TRBJ1-5
CASSLQEDSNQPQHF
TGTGCCAGCAGCTTACAGGAAGATAGCAATCAGCCCCAGCATTTT
>few|-|TRBV29-1|TRBJ1-1
CSVEWGVDTEAFF
TGCAGCGTTGAATGGGGGGTCGACACTGAAGCTTTCTTT
>-|TRBD2|TRBV7-2|TRBJ2-3
CASSLGHRLAGSDTQYF
TGTGCCAGCAGCTTAGGACACAGGCTAGCGGGATCCGATACGCAGTATTTT
>-|TRBD1|TRBV29-1|TRBJ2-4
CSALLPNRDSIQYF
TGCAGCGCACTCCTCCCGAACAGGGACAGTATTCAGTACTTC
>-|-|TRBV28|TRBJ2-1
CASSLPSIAEQFF
TGTGCCAGCAGCCTCCCGTCTATAGCGGAGCAGTTCTTC
>-|-|TRBV19|TRBJ2-7
CASSIPGSPYEQYF
TGTGCCAGTAGTATACCCGGGTCCCCATACGAGCAGTACTTC
>-|TRBD2|TRBV28|TRBJ2-5
CASSLLAGGETQYF
TGTGCCAGCAGTTTACTAGCGGGGGGAGAGACCCAGTACTTC
>-|-|TRBV27|TRBJ2-5
CASSFFGETQYF
TGTGCCAGCAGTTTTTTCGGAGAGACCCAGTACTTC
>-|-|TRBV15|TRBJ1-2
CATSRGGGEISFYGYTF
TGTGCCACCAGCAGAGGGGGGGGCGAAATTTCTTTTTATGGCTACACCTTC
>-|TRBD1|TRBV11-2|TRBJ2-5
CASSAYPTGTEETQYF
TGTGCCAGCAGCGCCTACCCCACCGGGACAGAAGAGACCCAGTACTTC
>once|TRBD1|TRBV11-3|TRBJ2-7
CASSSRTGGSYEQYF
TGTGCCAGCAGCTCACGGACAGGGGGCTCCTACGAGCAGTACTTC
>-|-|TRBV19|TRBJ2-6
CASTTRWTRDRHSGANVLTF
TGTGCCAGTACCACAAGATGGACCAGGGATCGCCACTCTGGGGCCAACGTCCTGACTTTC
>once|TRBD2|TRBV7-8|TRBJ2-1
CASSSPGLAGINEQFF
TGTGCCAGCAGCTCACCAGGACTAGCGGGAATTAATGAGCAGTTCTTC
>-|TRBD2|TRBV7-8|TRBJ2-7
CASSLGLADYEQYF
TGTGCCAGCAGCTTGGGACTAGCGGACTACGAGCAGTACTTC
>-|-|TRBV28|TRBJ1-2
CASSFPPGGRGGYTF
TGTGCCAGCAGTTTCCCCCCCGGAGGCAGGGGTGGCTACACCTTC
>-|TRBD1|TRBV11-2|TRBJ2-7
CASSPIRDRPYEQYF
TGTGCCAGCAGCCCCATTCGGGACAGGCCCTACGAGCAGTACTTC
>-|-|TRBV9|TRBJ1-3
CASSVGGRSGNTIYF
TGTGCCAGCAGCGTAGGGGGGCGCTCTGGAAACACCATATATTTT
>-|TRBD1|TRBV5-1|TRBJ2-5
CASSFYRGQETQYF
TGCGCCAGCAGCTTTTACAGGGGCCAAGAGACCCAGTACTTC
>-|TRBD1|TRBV5-1|TRBJ2-5
CASGRLQQGARETQYF
TGCGCCAGCGGCCGCCTCCAACAGGGGGCGCGGGAGACCCAGTACTTC
>-|TRBD1|TRBV19|TRBJ2-7
CASRQGGGYEQYF
TGTGCCAGCAGACAGGGTGGGGGATACGAGCAGTACTTC
>-|TRBD2|TRBV5-6|TRBJ2-2
CASSLGLAGKGAGELFF
TGTGCCAGCAGCTTGGGACTAGCGGGGAAGGGAGCCGGGGAGCTGTTTTTT
>-|TRBD1|TRBV5-1|TRBJ2-7
CASSPDRLEQYF
TGCGCCAGCAGCCCGGACAGGTTGGAGCAGTACTTC
>once|-|TRBV18|TRBJ1-4
CASSPQQKTNEKLFF
TGTGCCAGCTCACCACAACAGAAAACTAATGAAAAACTGTTTTTT
>-|-|TRBV7-3|TRBJ2-1
CASSFPLQGHNEQFF
TGTGCCAGCAGCTTCCCCTTACAGGGCCACAATGAGCAGTTCTTC
>-|-|TRBV7-2|TRBJ2-7
CASSPGVYGYEQYF
TGTGCCAGCAGCCCCGGGGTTTACGGGTACGAGCAGTACTTC
>-|TRBD1|TRBV2|TRBJ1-2
CASSGTGGGGYTF
TGTGCCAGCAGTGGGACAGGGGGCGGTGGCTACACCTTC
>-|TRBD2|TRBV9|TRBJ2-5
CASSVGLAGGGETQYF
TGTGCCAGCAGCGTAGGACTAGCGGGGGGAGGAGAGACCCAGTACTTC
>-|TRBD1|TRBV28|TRBJ2-3
CASSFRTGGADTQYF
TGTGCCAGCAGTTTTAGGACAGGGGGCGCGGATACGCAGTATTTT
>-|TRBD1|TRBV18|TRBJ2-7
CASSGDRGGYEQYF
TGTGCCAGCTCCGGGGACAGGGGAGGCTACGAGCAGTACTTC
>-|TRBD1|TRBV6-1|TRBJ1-2
CASSPTGAYGYTF
TGTGCCAGCAGCCCGACAGGGGCCTATGGCTACACCTTC
>-|TRBD2|TRBV27|TRBJ2-2
CASSLTSGTGELFF
TGTGCCAGCAGTTTGACTAGCGGCACCGGGGAGCTGTTTTTT
>-|TRBD1|TRBV27|TRBJ2-1
CASSLGTGYGEQFF
TGTGCCAGCAGTTTAGGGACAGGGTACGGTGAGCAGTTCTTC
>-|TRBD2|TRBV28|TRBJ2-1
CASSLTGLEYNEQFF
TGTGCCAGCAGCTTAACGGGACTAGAGTACAATGAGCAGTTCTTC
>-|-|TRBV5-1|TRBJ2-3
CASSLRVGSTDTQYF
TGCGCCAGCAGCTTGAGAGTGGGCAGCACAGATACGCAGTATTTT
>-|-|TRBV5-6|TRBJ2-2
CASSLWRQPNTGELFF
TGTGCCAGCAGCTTGTGGAGACAGCCGAACACCGGGGAGCTGTTTTTT
>once|TRBD1|TRBV6-4|TRBJ2-3
CASSEVTGQGTDTQYF
TGTGCCAGCAGTGAAGTTACGGGACAGGGGACAGATACGCAGTATTTT
>-|-|TRBV7-6|TRBJ2-5
CASSLGNSETQYF
TGTGCCAGCAGCTTAGGAAATAGCGAGACCCAGTACTTC
>-|-|TRBV11-2|TRBJ2-7
CASSPTTSRYEQYF
TGTGCCAGCAGCCCGACAACTAGTCGCTACGAGCAGTACTTC
>-|-|TRBV19|TRBJ2-4
CASSPTTFSLNIQYF
TGTGCCAGCTCACCAACCACCTTTAGCTTAAACATTCAGTACTTC